What follows are 28 T cell receptor beta chains derived from one specimen sequenced in a study of T cells in Graves' hyperthyroidism and ophthalmopathy. Amplified regions were TCR beta CDR3 sequences from RNA transcripts. Initially, a first-round RT-PCR of the TCR CDR3 employed the HTBI primer set. TCRdb re-called the multiplex PCR reads with MiXCR, one entry per CDR3 protein. The profile shows more than 500,000 distinct CDR3 sequences, 13% to 15% of them singletons. Sequenced input: blood. Receptors were obtained from a middle-aged woman with Graves' hyperthyroidism.

This clonotype showed up many times. The J gene is TRBJ2-2, the V gene TRBV20-1, with 10 bases aligning to TRBD2. The V and J ends lost 3 bases and 3 bases, in that order; junction bases with no gene match: 10. The CDR3 has 17 residues. Germline-derived CDR1 and CDR2 are DFQATT and SNEGSKA (reference sequence). CDR3 loop: CSASPSGSRFYTGELFF. CDR3 in DNA: TGCAGTGCTAGCCCTAGCGGGAGCCGTTTCTACACCGGGGAGCTGTTTTTT.

In this sample, this clonotype turned up a few times. The gene calls are TRBV24-1 and TRBJ1-5; no clear D. V dropped 5 bases and J dropped 0 bases, with 4 bases sitting between them. The CDR3 is 13 residues long. From germline, CDR1 is KGHDR and CDR2 SFDVKD. In DNA form, the CDR3 reads TGTGCCACCAGTGTCAATAGCAATCAGCCCCAGCATTTT. This codes for CATSVNSNQPQHF.

The chain recombines TRBV5-5 with TRBJ2-1; D is uncertain. V lost 0 bases and J lost 0, with 7 bases in between. CDR1 is SGHKS and CDR2 is YYEKEE in the germline V gene (reference sequence). This CDR3 spans 15 amino acids. The CDR3 nucleotides are TGTGCCAGCAGCTTGGGTGTCGACTCCTACAATGAGCAGTTCTTC. It translates to CASSLGVDSYNEQFF.

This clonotype occurred many times. The chain couples TRBV13 to TRBJ2-1; 8 nucleotides agree with TRBD2. Germline V gene lookup returns CDR1 PRHDT and CDR2 FYEKMQ (reference sequence). The CDR3 has 17 amino acids. The V and J ends lost 0 bases and 4 bases, in that order; junction bases with no gene match: 8. CDR3 bases: TGTGCCAGCAGCTTAGGGTTAGGGGTAGCGGGGTACAATGAGCAGTTCTTC. Its translation: CASSLGLGVAGYNEQFF.

This clonotype was picked up many times. This chain links TRBV20-1 with TRBJ2-7, with TRBD2 matching 10 bases. Germline loops: CDR1 DFQATT, CDR2 SNEGSKA (reference sequence). Trimming removed 2 bases from V and 4 bases from J; junction bases left unmatched: 8. The CDR3 sequence is 15 residues long. CDR3 bases: TGCAGTGCTAGACCGCTAGCGGGAGAAACATACGAGCAGTACTTC. It is translated as CSARPLAGETYEQYF.

This clonotype has a count of ten or more. The chain uses TRBV18 and TRBJ2-3, with 11 bases aligning to TRBD2. With 2 bases clipped from V and 4 bases from J, the junction kept 8 bases outside the gene matches. The length of the CDR3 is 17 residues. Per the germline V gene, CDR1 is KGHSH and CDR2 is LQKENI. The CDR3 coding sequence is TGTGCCAGCTCACCAGTAGCGGGAGGGAGCGTTGCAGATACGCAGTATTTT. Its translation: CASSPVAGGSVADTQYF.

The chain recombines TRBV19 with TRBJ2-2, with D perhaps assigned TRBD1 or TRBD2 (5 bases each). Trimming removed 6 bases from V and 3 bases from J, with 11 bases in between. Germline-derived CDR1 and CDR2 are LNHDA and SQIVND (reference sequence). The CDR3 is 14 residues long. The CDR3 DNA is TGTGCCAGTAGGGGGACCTTACACACCGGGGAGCTGTTTTTT. This codes for CASRGTLHTGELFF.

In its sample, this clonotype was seen many times. J is TRBJ1-3 and V is TRBV28; maybe TRBD1 (6 bases). Germline CDR1 reads MDHEN; CDR2 reads SYDVKM. Trimming took 5 bases from V and 0 from J, leaving 20 bases between them. The CDR3 has 18 residues. CDR3 region: CASSPGRQGRVSGNTIYF. The CDR3 DNA follows: TGTGCCAGCAGTCCTGGACGGCAGGGGAGAGTCTCTGGAAACACCATATATTTT.

This clonotype was seen ten or more times. The rearrangement uses TRBV6-2 or TRBV6-3 and TRBJ2-7; TRBD1 might be the D (6 bases). V dropped 1 base and J dropped 3 bases, with 10 bases sitting between them. Germline V gene sequence: CDR1 MNHEY, CDR2 SVGEGT. This CDR3 spans 14 amino acids. In DNA, the CDR3 is TGTGCCAGCAGTTACTGGGACAATAACTACGAGCAGTACTTC. Protein product: CASSYWDNNYEQYF.

This clonotype has only one observation. This chain connects TRBV13 to TRBJ1-1; D call uncertain. The germline V gene encodes CDR1 PRHDT and CDR2 FYEKMQ (reference sequence). This CDR3 comprises 11 residues. The V end lost 5 bases, the J end lost 8 bases, and 9 bases lay between the germline ends. For the CDR3, the DNA is TGTGCCAGCAGCCCAAGCCTAGAAGCTTTCTTT. Amino acid sequence: CASSPSLEAFF.

This rearrangement joins TRBV6-1 to TRBJ2-5; TRBD1 matches at 7 bases. V shed 9 bases, J shed 3 bases, and the junction held 13 bases outside the gene matches. This CDR3 has 15 amino acids. The germline V gene encodes CDR1 MNHNS and CDR2 SASEGT. The CDR3 coding sequence is TGTGCCAGTAGCATCCGACAGGGTGGGGAAGAGACCCAGTACTTC. Its protein product is CASSIRQGGEETQYF.

The chain recombines TRBV28 with TRBJ1-1; D is undetermined. V dropped 3 bases and J dropped 8 bases, with 13 bases sitting between them. The CDR3 consists of 13 residues. The germline V gene encodes CDR1 MDHEN and CDR2 SYDVKM. In DNA, the CDR3 is TGTGCCAGCAGTTTTTTGGGGAGGTCGGAAGCTTTCTTT. Protein product: CASSFLGRSEAFF.

V gene TRBV7-9 combines with J gene TRBJ2-2; 15 bases map to TRBD2. Trimming removed 5 bases from V and 4 bases from J; junction bases left unmatched: 8. From germline, CDR1 is SEHNR and CDR2 FQNEAQ (reference sequence). The CDR3 sequence is 18 residues long. This CDR3 is CASSPRTSGRATTGELFF. In DNA form, the CDR3 reads TGTGCCAGCAGCCCCCGGACTAGCGGGAGGGCAACCACCGGGGAGCTGTTTTTT.

The chain recombines TRBV28 with TRBJ1-2, with TRBD1 as a possible D gene (5 bases). Per the germline V gene, CDR1 is MDHEN and CDR2 is SYDVKM. The CDR3 is 13 residues long. The germline V and J ends were trimmed by 6 bases and 7 bases, with 15 bases remaining between them. As DNA, the CDR3 is TGTGCCAGCAGCGGGACTGTCGCGGGTGGCTACACCTTC. Translating gives CASSGTVAGGYTF.

This clonotype has at least ten counts. The rearrangement joins TRBV12-3 or TRBV12-4 to TRBJ2-5, with a possible D match to TRBD2 (7 bases). CDR3 length: 15 residues. Trimming shortened V by 5 bases and J by 5 bases, and 18 bases separated the two germline ends. This CDR3 is CASSSHGGGGETQYF. In DNA, the CDR3 is TGTGCCAGCAGTAGCCATGGGGGGGGCGGGGAGACCCAGTACTTC.

This clonotype has more than one count but fewer than ten. The J gene is TRBJ2-7, the V gene TRBV29-1; D call uncertain. Germline CDR1 reads SQVTM; CDR2 reads ANQGSEA. The V end lost 2 bases, the J end lost 6 bases, and 17 bases lay between the germline ends. This CDR3 has 14 amino acids. CDR3: CSVETQPKGSEQYF. In DNA form, the CDR3 reads TGCAGCGTTGAAACACAGCCAAAAGGTTCCGAGCAGTACTTC.

Many counts were recorded for this clonotype. The rearrangement uses TRBV3-1 and TRBJ1-1; the D gene is possibly TRBD1 (5 bases). CDR1 and CDR2 (germline): LGHDT, YNNKEL (reference sequence). V was cut by 6 bases and J by 4 bases, with 6 bases left in between. CDR3 size: 11 residues. The CDR3 sequence is CASRGPTEAFF. CDR3 coding DNA: TGTGCCAGCAGGGGGCCCACTGAAGCTTTCTTT. Variable domain in full (rest from reference TRBV3-1 and TRBJ1-1): DTAVSQTPKYLVTQMGNDKSIKCEQNLGHDTMYWYKQDSKKFLKIMFSYNNKELIINETVPNRFSPKSPDKAHLNLHINSLELGDSAVYFCASRGPTEAFFGQGTRLTVV.

This clonotype was picked up many times. The chain couples TRBV7-8 to TRBJ2-1; the D is unclear. Trimming took 5 bases from V and 0 from J, leaving 17 bases between them. Germline CDR1 reads SGHVS; CDR2 reads FQNEAQ. This CDR3 has 17 amino acids. In DNA form, the CDR3 reads TGTGCCAGCAGCCGATCCGTCTCGCAGAGCTCCTACAATGAGCAGTTCTTC. It specifies CASSRSVSQSSYNEQFF.

The chain couples TRBV25-1 to TRBJ1-4; 8 bases agree with TRBD1. CDR3 length: 17 amino acids. Germline assignment: CDR1 MGHDK and CDR2 SYGVNS. J lost 3 bases, V lost 1 base, and 7 bases had no gene match. CDR3 bases: TGTGCCAGCAGTGAATCGGGGACAGGCCCGGCTAATGAAAAACTGTTTTTT. This translates into CASSESGTGPANEKLFF.

There are a few counts of this clonotype. Since a much larger clone is just one base distant, this may be a read error. The gene calls are TRBV20-1 and TRBJ2-7; 8 bases agree with TRBD1. V dropped 3 bases and J dropped 0; count of bases not matched to a gene: 4. This CDR3 is 14 amino acids long. Germline CDR1 reads DFQATT; CDR2 reads SNEGSKA (reference sequence). The CDR3 loop reads CSASTGQGSYEQYF. The CDR3, as DNA: TGCAGTGCTAGTACAGGACAGGGCTCCTACGAGCAGTACTTC.

This clonotype was seen only a few times. The rearrangement uses TRBV9 and TRBJ2-1; 12 bases are a match to TRBD2. This CDR3 region has 16 residues. V lost 1 base to trimming and J lost 8 bases; unmatched junction nucleotides: 7. The V gene's germline CDR1 is SGDLS and CDR2 YYNGEE. The CDR3 loop is CASSVPLAGGPDEQFF. The DNA of the CDR3 is TGTGCCAGCAGCGTACCCCTAGCGGGAGGGCCCGATGAGCAGTTCTTC.

This clonotype was seen a few times. The V and J genes are TRBV29-1 and TRBJ2-3; D not certain. This CDR3 has 10 residues. Germline CDR1 SQVTM, CDR2 ANQGSEA. V was clipped by 4 bases and J by 8 bases, with 7 bases between them. CDR3 protein: CSVGKLTQYF. In nucleotides, the CDR3 is TGCAGCGTTGGAAAACTTACGCAGTATTTT.

This clonotype was recorded many times. V gene TRBV30 combines with J gene TRBJ2-7; D perhaps matches TRBD2 (5 bases). The V gene's germline CDR1 is GTSNPN and CDR2 SVGIG (reference sequence). V shed 2 bases and J shed 6 bases, with 14 bases lying between them. CDR3 length: 13 amino acids. The CDR3 loop reads CAWSSRVEGEQYF. The DNA of the CDR3 is TGTGCCTGGAGTTCGAGGGTGGAAGGCGAGCAGTACTTC.

This clonotype came up many times. The CDR3 DNA is TGTGCCAGCAGTCCCCTGGCGGGAGGGCTGGGGGAGCTGTTTTTT. It yields the protein CASSPLAGGLGELFF. J is TRBJ2-2 and V is TRBV12-3 or TRBV12-4; 9 bases match TRBD2. V gave up 5 bases and J gave up 8 bases; unmatched junction bases: 9. This CDR3 contains 15 residues.

This clonotype was recorded many times. The chain employs TRBV20-1 and TRBJ2-7, with 10 bases that match TRBD2. Losses at the gene ends were 5 bases for V and 5 bases for J; bases not matched to a gene: 9. This CDR3 has 14 amino acids. Germline V CDR1 and CDR2: DFQATT, SNEGSKA (reference sequence). CDR3 coding DNA: TGCAGTGCTGACCTTAGAGCGGGAGGGGACGAGCAGTACTTC. Amino acids: CSADLRAGGDEQYF.

This clonotype was observed a handful of times. This rearrangement joins TRBV7-9 to TRBJ2-3, with 8 positions matching TRBD2. Germline V gene lookup returns CDR1 SEHNR and CDR2 FQNEAQ (reference sequence). V was pared by 3 bases and J by 2 bases, with 4 bases of the junction left unmatched. The CDR3 consists of 15 residues. In nucleotides, the CDR3 is TGTGCCAGCAGCTTCCGACTAGCGTACACAGATACGCAGTATTTT. It translates to CASSFRLAYTDTQYF.

There are many counts of this clonotype. The chain joins TRBV27 to TRBJ1-5; tentatively, D is TRBD1 (5 bases). The V end was cut by 5 bases, the J end by 5 bases, with 16 bases between. This CDR3 spans 15 amino acids. Germline V gene lookup returns CDR1 MNHEY and CDR2 SMNVEV (reference sequence). The CDR3 region is CASSPGFGADQPQHF. CDR3 coding DNA: TGTGCCAGCAGTCCCGGGTTTGGGGCGGATCAGCCCCAGCATTTT.

This clonotype was seen many times. The rearrangement links TRBV7-8 to TRBJ2-7; D not certain. The CDR3 has 14 residues. The germline V gene has CDR1 SGHVS and CDR2 FQNEAQ. With 1 base removed from V and 2 bases from J, the gap between germline ends came to 9 bases. The DNA of the CDR3 is TGTGCCAGCAGCTTAGGGGGTCTCACCTACGAGCAGTACTTC. Translated, it gives CASSLGGLTYEQYF.